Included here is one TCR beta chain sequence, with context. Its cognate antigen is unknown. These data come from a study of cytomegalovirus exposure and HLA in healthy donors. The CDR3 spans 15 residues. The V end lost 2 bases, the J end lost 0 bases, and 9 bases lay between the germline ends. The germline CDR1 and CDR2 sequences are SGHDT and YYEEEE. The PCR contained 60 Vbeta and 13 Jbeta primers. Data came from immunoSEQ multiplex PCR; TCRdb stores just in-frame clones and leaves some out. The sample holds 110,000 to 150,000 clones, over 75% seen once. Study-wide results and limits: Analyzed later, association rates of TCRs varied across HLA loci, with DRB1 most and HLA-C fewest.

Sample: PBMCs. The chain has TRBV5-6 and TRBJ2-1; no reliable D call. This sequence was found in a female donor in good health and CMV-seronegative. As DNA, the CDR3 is TGTGCCAGCAGCTTCGACACCTACTCCTACAATGAGCAGTTCTTC. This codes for CASSFDTYSYNEQFF.